A single sample is the source of the 23 T cell receptor beta chains below, sequenced in a study of response to subunit inactivated influenza vaccine. Each CDR3 protein gets one entry after TCRdb re-called the RT-PCR reads with MiXCR. The table records hundreds of thousands of distinct CDR3 sequences, 25% of them present only once. Specimen: CD4+ T cells sorted from PBMCs, collected around 5 days after vaccination. Receptors were obtained from a man aged 50 to 60 who received an inactivated influenza vaccine.

The chain's CDR3 is CASSPAAFERTDTQYF. Written as DNA, the CDR3 is TGTGCCAGCAGCCCGGCTGCCTTTGAACGCACAGATACGCAGTATTTT. This chain connects TRBV4-2 to TRBJ2-3; D is undetermined. The V end lost 4 bases, the J end lost 1 base, and 15 bases lay between the germline ends. CDR3 size: 16 residues. Germline V lookup: CDR1 LGHNA, CDR2 YNFKEQ.

This clonotype was detected a few times. The chain carries TRBV5-1 and TRBJ1-1; 7 bases map to TRBD1. Per the germline V gene, CDR1 is SGHRS and CDR2 is YFSETQ. With V trimmed by 0 bases and J by 5 bases, 4 bases remained unmatched. CDR3 length: 14 residues. The CDR3 DNA sequence: TGCGCCAGCAGCTTGGACGGCAGGGGGACTGAAGCTTTCTTT. It translates to CASSLDGRGTEAFF.

The CDR3 loop is CASSTDRSYYEQYF. The CDR3 DNA is TGTGCCAGCAGTACGGACAGGAGCTACTACGAGCAGTACTTC. The chain links TRBV6-1 to TRBJ2-7; 7 bases are a match to TRBD1. The V segment lost 5 bases and the J segment 3 bases; nucleotides outside the gene matches: 7. The CDR3 runs 14 residues. CDR1 is MNHNS, CDR2 SASEGT, per germline.

This clonotype was recorded a few times. V and J are TRBV10-3 and TRBJ2-2; 9 positions match TRBD2. The germline V gene encodes CDR1 ENHRY and CDR2 SYGVKD. V dropped 4 bases and J dropped 4; count of bases not matched to a gene: 4. The CDR3 covers 15 residues. CDR3 sequence reads: CAISGSGSITGELFF. Written as DNA, the CDR3 is TGTGCCATCAGTGGTAGCGGGAGCATCACCGGGGAGCTGTTTTTT.

The gene calls are TRBV9 and TRBJ2-1, with D perhaps TRBD2 (6 bases). The CDR3 spans 14 residues. Looked up from germline, CDR1 is SGDLS and CDR2 is YYNGEE. The ends were cut back, 3 bases at V and 6 bases at J, with 13 bases in the middle. The CDR3 reads CASSARELPNEQFF. CDR3 nucleotide sequence: TGTGCCAGCAGCGCGCGGGAACTACCCAATGAGCAGTTCTTC.

V and J are TRBV10-3 and TRBJ2-1; possibly TRBD2 for D (6 bases). Trimming took 6 bases from V and 0 from J, leaving 12 bases between them. The CDR3 loop spans 15 amino acids. From germline, CDR1 is ENHRY and CDR2 SYGVKD. CDR3 region: CAIRSSASSYNEQFF. The DNA of the CDR3 is TGTGCCATCAGGTCTAGCGCAAGCTCCTACAATGAGCAGTTCTTC.

In this sample, this clonotype turned up a few times. This chain links TRBV29-1 with TRBJ2-5; D possibly matches TRBD1 or TRBD2 (5 bases each). In germline, CDR1 is SQVTM, CDR2 ANQGSEA. With 7 bases removed from V and 1 base from J, the gap between germline ends came to 13 bases. CDR3 length equals 13 residues. CDR3 nucleotide sequence: TGCAGCGCTGTATTGGGGACCCAAGAGACCCAGTACTTC. Its translation is CSAVLGTQETQYF.

This clonotype was seen a few times. J is TRBJ2-7 and V is TRBV20-1; the D is unclear. Germline V lookup: CDR1 DFQATT, CDR2 SNEGSKA (reference sequence). V was cut by 5 bases and J by 5 bases, with 7 bases left in between. The CDR3 has 10 amino acids. CDR3 nucleotide sequence: TGCAGTGCTCAGAGAGACGAGCAGTACTTC. Its protein product is CSAQRDEQYF.

This clonotype was seen a few times. This sequence joins TRBV12-3 or TRBV12-4 and TRBJ2-1, with D possibly being TRBD1 (6 bases). The CDR3 contains 17 residues. The V gene lost 0 bases and the J gene lost 9 bases, with 21 bases spanning the gap. Here the CDR3 reads CASSLAGTILDGAEQFF. CDR3 nucleotides: TGTGCCAGCAGTTTAGCGGGGACAATTTTAGACGGAGCTGAGCAGTTCTTC.

In this sample, this clonotype turned up a few times. CDR3 nucleotide sequence: TGCAGTGCTAGAATGACTAGCGGGTCCTACGAGCAGTACTTC. This gives the protein CSARMTSGSYEQYF. The chain uses TRBV20-1 and TRBJ2-7; 10 bases align to TRBD2. Germline V CDR1 and CDR2: DFQATT, SNEGSKA (reference sequence). The CDR3 totals 14 residues. With V trimmed by 2 bases and J by 1 base, 2 bases remained unmatched.

The chain joins TRBV7-2 to TRBJ2-5; 12 bases match TRBD2. Germline V gene sequence: CDR1 SGHTA, CDR2 FQGNSA. Unmatched junction bases numbered 5, after V lost 5 bases and J lost 4 bases. The CDR3 loop spans 15 amino acids. CDR3 DNA: TGTGCCAGCAGCAAGACTAGCGGGGGAGGAGAGACCCAGTACTTC. Translated, it gives CASSKTSGGGETQYF.

CDR3 sequence reads: CASSQGLAGDEQYF. The CDR3, as DNA: TGTGCCAGCAGCCAAGGACTAGCGGGAGACGAGCAGTACTTC. The chain couples TRBV3-1 to TRBJ2-7, with 12 positions matching TRBD2. Per germline, CDR1 LGHDT and CDR2 YNNKEL (reference sequence). This CDR3 has 14 residues. V lost 1 base, J lost 5 bases, and 0 bases stayed unmatched.

This rearrangement joins TRBV30 to TRBJ2-5; 11 bases match TRBD2. CDR1 GTSNPN and CDR2 SVGIG come from the germline V gene (reference sequence). The CDR3 sequence is 16 residues long. V dropped 4 bases and J dropped 2; count of bases not matched to a gene: 9. The DNA of the CDR3 is TGTGCCTGGACTACCGGGACTAGCGGATTACAAGAGACCCAGTACTTC. It codes for CAWTTGTSGLQETQYF.

In its sample, this clonotype was seen a few times. This sequence joins TRBV28 and TRBJ2-7, with TRBD1 matching 7 bases. Germline V gives CDR1 MDHEN, CDR2 SYDVKM. The V gene end was trimmed by 5 bases and the J gene end by 1 base; junction bases not matched to a gene: 5. The CDR3 spans 14 residues. The DNA for the CDR3 is TGTGCCAGCAGTGGCCCGGGACAGTCCTACGAGCAGTACTTC. Its protein is CASSGPGQSYEQYF.

This clonotype was seen a handful of times. V and J are TRBV7-2 and TRBJ2-3; 13 positions match TRBD2. CDR1 is SGHTA and CDR2 is FQGNSA in the germline V gene. CDR3 length: 16 amino acids. The J segment lost 4 bases and the V segment lost 5 bases, leaving 6 bases of the junction unmatched. The CDR3: CASSKTSGRVSDTQYF. The DNA of the CDR3 is TGTGCCAGCAGCAAAACTAGCGGGAGGGTTTCAGATACGCAGTATTTT.

The genes are TRBV5-4 and TRBJ1-6; 9 nucleotides align to TRBD1. The CDR3 covers 15 residues. The trim removed 6 bases at V and 7 bases at J, leaving 8 bases unmatched. CDR1 is SGHNT, CDR2 YYREEE, per germline (reference sequence). The CDR3 nucleotides read TGTGCCAGCACCAAACAGGGGGCTCTAAATTCACCCCTCCACTTT. Amino acids: CASTKQGALNSPLHF.

This clonotype was seen a handful of times. The rearrangement uses TRBV6-2 or TRBV6-3 and TRBJ2-5; D is possibly TRBD2 (5 bases). This CDR3 is 19 amino acids long. Trimming stripped 5 bases from V and 3 bases from J, with 28 bases between. Germline CDR1 MNHEY, CDR2 SVGEGT. CDR3 in amino acids: CASSHSLGTKWRAKETQYF. The DNA for the CDR3 is TGTGCCAGCAGTCACAGCCTAGGCACCAAGTGGCGGGCCAAAGAGACCCAGTACTTC.

This clonotype was counted between two and nine times. The CDR3 protein is CSARVTTYNEQFF. DNA of the CDR3: TGCAGTGCTAGAGTGACTACCTACAATGAGCAGTTCTTC. V usage is TRBV20-1 and J usage is TRBJ2-1; the D gene is possibly TRBD2 (5 bases). Trimming cost V 1 base and J 2 bases, with 6 bases left between them. Germline values: CDR1 DFQATT, CDR2 SNEGSKA (reference sequence). This CDR3 has 13 residues.

The chain employs TRBV7-2 and TRBJ2-7, with TRBD2 as a possible D gene (6 bases). CDR1 and CDR2 (germline): SGHTA, FQGNSA. The CDR3 totals 13 residues. V was cut by 3 bases and J by 7 bases, with 13 bases left in between. The CDR3 region is CASSFASETEQYF. The CDR3 coding sequence is TGTGCCAGCAGCTTTGCTAGCGAGACGGAGCAGTACTTC.

The chain carries TRBV3-1 and TRBJ2-7; D is possibly TRBD2 (6 bases). The V and J ends lost 1 base and 2 bases respectively, with 18 bases between them. This CDR3 is built from 17 residues. Germline V CDR1 and CDR2: LGHDT, YNNKEL (reference sequence). The CDR3 spells CASSQGSAQRVAYEQYF. DNA for the CDR3: TGTGCCAGCAGCCAAGGTTCGGCGCAGCGGGTCGCCTACGAGCAGTACTTC.

The gene calls are TRBV6-2 or TRBV6-3 and TRBJ1-2; D is unresolved. The CDR3 loop spans 12 amino acids. V dropped 2 bases and J dropped 5 bases, with 6 bases sitting between them. Germline CDR1 and CDR2: MNHEY and SVGEGT. The CDR3 region is CASSYQEYGYTF. CDR3 DNA sequence: TGTGCCAGCAGTTACCAGGAGTATGGCTACACCTTC.

V and J are TRBV5-1 and TRBJ1-1; D perhaps matches TRBD1 (6 bases). Germline V CDR1 and CDR2: SGHRS, YFSETQ. The CDR3 length is 13 residues. V was pared by 4 bases and J by 5 bases, with 12 bases between. The CDR3 sequence: CASSSTGRTEAFF. Here the CDR3 DNA reads TGCGCCAGCAGCAGCACAGGGCGAACTGAAGCTTTCTTT.

This sequence joins TRBV3-1 and TRBJ2-7, with unresolved D. The CDR3 is 13 residues long. The germline CDR1 and CDR2 sequences are LGHDT and YNNKEL (reference sequence). Trimming cost V 2 bases and J 1 base, with 6 bases left between them. The CDR3 coding sequence is TGTGCCAGCAGCCAAAGGCAGTCCTACGAGCAGTACTTC. It translates to CASSQRQSYEQYF.